A selection of T cell receptor beta chains follows, all from one sample in a study of T cell responses to AZD1222 COVID-19 vaccine. Produced via immunoSEQ multiplex PCR; TCRdb's table is partial and in-frame only. The sample lists about 78,000 clones; roughly 90% were seen once. This specimen was peripheral blood, taken 28 days after the second AZD1222 dose. Receptors originate from an adult who received the AZD1222 COVID-19 vaccine. CDR3s include the opening cysteine and the closing phenylalanine or tryptophan. The D gene is left open where the match is weak.

CDR3aa,j_gene,d_gene,v_gene
CASSDRRGKHEQFF,TRBJ2-1,NA,TRBV6-1
CASSESGGTGTGELFF,TRBJ2-2,TRBD2,TRBV10-1
CASSVGLGNEQFF,TRBJ2-1,NA,TRBV9
CASSPPRLGGNYGYTF,TRBJ1-2,NA,TRBV28
CASSLGLAGYGDEQYF,TRBJ2-7,TRBD2,TRBV5-4
CASSPGDRGVEKLFF,TRBJ1-4,TRBD1,TRBV9
CASSSPVGGKPGELFF,TRBJ2-2,TRBD2,TRBV7-9
CASSPTSENGYTF,TRBJ1-2,NA,TRBV7-2
CASSLGAGLTDTQYF,TRBJ2-3,NA,TRBV7-7
CAWKKTGTGANVLTF,TRBJ2-6,NA,TRBV30
CASSTTDSNQPQHF,TRBJ1-5,NA,TRBV9
CASGAVPGNTIYF,TRBJ1-3,NA,TRBV7-3
CSADYHTEAFF,TRBJ1-1,NA,TRBV29-1
CASSLDSSYNSPLHF,TRBJ1-6,NA,TRBV5-1
CASSWTGWNEQFF,TRBJ2-1,NA,TRBV9
CASSHRPGTGAGGNTEAFF,TRBJ1-1,TRBD1,TRBV3-1/TRBV3-2
CASSNGDGGAFEQYF,TRBJ2-7,TRBD2,TRBV7-6
CATDRDRTQPQHF,TRBJ1-5,TRBD1,TRBV15
CASSPTRSYEQYF,TRBJ2-7,NA,TRBV6-6
CAIRSTASSTDTQYF,TRBJ2-3,NA,TRBV10-3
CASRVLGTGTVKAFF,TRBJ1-1,TRBD1,TRBV28
CASSPRTAPYEQYF,TRBJ2-7,NA,TRBV7-8
CASSKTGNTEAFF,TRBJ1-1,NA,TRBV6-4
CASSFPDYTDTQYF,TRBJ2-3,NA,TRBV6-2/TRBV6-3
CASSPGQGNTEAFF,TRBJ1-1,TRBD1,TRBV18
CASSPSAVGRQAGKLFF,TRBJ1-4,NA,TRBV18
CASSISFGGTSRGSEQFF,TRBJ2-1,TRBD2,TRBV19
CASRGGFPSPLHF,TRBJ1-6,NA,TRBV28
CASSLDRVNNEQYF,TRBJ2-7,TRBD1,TRBV7-7
CASSKGGAIDTQYF,TRBJ2-3,NA,TRBV7-2
CASSLGDSPYEQYF,TRBJ2-7,NA,TRBV5-1
CASSYSPGDEAFF,TRBJ1-1,NA,TRBV6-6
CASVPRDPHYGYTF,TRBJ1-2,NA,TRBV19
CASSVGGSGAYGYTF,TRBJ1-2,NA,TRBV9
CASSSGPRPTF,TRBJ1-2,NA,TRBV11-2
CATSDSGGWGYTF,TRBJ1-2,TRBD1,TRBV24-1
CASSQAPGTGPGYTF,TRBJ1-2,TRBD1,TRBV4-1
CASSVGGGGIEDTIYF,TRBJ1-3,NA,TRBV9
CASSYQGASGTEAFF,TRBJ1-1,TRBD1,TRBV6-5
CASSEAAPTEAFF,TRBJ1-1,NA,TRBV6-1
CATSDRGQANTGELFF,TRBJ2-2,TRBD1,TRBV24-1
CAWNRGSYGYTF,TRBJ1-2,TRBD1,TRBV30
CASSQGRGGGLGDTQYF,TRBJ2-3,TRBD2,TRBV3-1/TRBV3-2
CASSPSRDSSPLHF,TRBJ1-6,NA,TRBV28
CASSQGEVYGYTF,TRBJ1-2,TRBD1,TRBV6-5
CASKMRTYGYTF,TRBJ1-2,NA,TRBV4-1
CASRDSGSYEQYF,TRBJ2-7,TRBD2,TRBV6-5
CSALRMGNQETQYF,TRBJ2-5,NA,TRBV29-1
CASRTGQRSNEQFF,TRBJ2-1,TRBD1,TRBV28
CASSPPGQGSTSIYF,TRBJ1-3,TRBD1,TRBV3-1/TRBV3-2
CASSYSAGQGSAEQYF,TRBJ2-7,TRBD1,TRBV6-6
CASSFGTGFKEKLFF,TRBJ1-4,TRBD1,TRBV28
CASSFNEAASSPLHF,TRBJ1-6,NA,TRBV11-1
CASGGIEAFF,TRBJ1-1,NA,TRBV10-2
CASSANRDRSYGYTF,TRBJ1-2,TRBD1,TRBV7-3
CASSPIRGGQPQHF,TRBJ1-5,NA,TRBV28
CASSQVLALNTGELFF,TRBJ2-2,TRBD2,TRBV4-1
CASSEYNGARNYGYTF,TRBJ1-2,NA,TRBV25-1
CASSPLLSVAKNIQYF,TRBJ2-4,NA,TRBV27